One sample yielded the 22 T cell receptor beta chains listed below, sequenced in a study of blood T cell repertoires in COVID-19. Repertoires were generated with immunoSEQ multiplex PCR, while TCRdb's copy carries only in-frame clones and drops some. The table has more than 95,000 clones, approximately 80% seen once. Sequencing input: peripheral blood. The source of these receptors is a man in his 70s with acute or convalescent COVID-19.

This clone appeared a few times. The chain carries TRBV6-1 and TRBJ1-1, with 10 bases lining up with TRBD1. Germline lookup yields CDR1 MNHNS and CDR2 SASEGT. The CDR3 covers 15 residues. V lost 3 bases to trimming and J lost 5 bases; unmatched junction nucleotides: 6. CDR3 coding DNA: TGTGCCAGCAGTGACCCGGGACAGGGGAGGACTGAAGCTTTCTTT. It specifies CASSDPGQGRTEAFF.

The chain carries TRBV4-1 and TRBJ2-2, with no clear D. Germline V gene sequence: CDR1 MGHRA, CDR2 YSYEKL. Trimming cost V 0 bases and J 0 bases, with 11 bases left between them. This CDR3 contains 17 residues. The CDR3 loop reads CASSQDAELANTGELFF. The CDR3 DNA follows: TGCGCCAGCAGCCAAGATGCGGAACTCGCGAACACCGGGGAGCTGTTTTTT.

The gene calls are TRBV2 and TRBJ2-2; D is unresolved. The CDR3 has 18 amino acids. V dropped 4 bases and J dropped 0 bases, with 18 bases sitting between them. Per the germline V gene, CDR1 is SNHLY and CDR2 is FYNNEI. As DNA, the CDR3 is TGTGCCAGCAGTGGTTCGGGTGGCGGTTTCGCGAACACCGGGGAGCTGTTTTTT. This gives the protein CASSGSGGGFANTGELFF.

The J gene is TRBJ2-3, the V gene TRBV3-1 (or the pseudogene TRBV3-2); 9 bases align to TRBD2. V shed 0 bases and J 2 bases; nucleotides not matched to a gene: 6. The CDR3 length is 17 residues. Germline loops: CDR1 LGHDT, CDR2 YNNKEL (reference sequence). This CDR3 is CASSQDWLAGFTDTQYF. The CDR3 DNA sequence: TGTGCCAGCAGCCAAGATTGGCTAGCGGGGTTCACAGATACGCAGTATTTT.

The chain recombines TRBV20-1 with TRBJ2-2, with TRBD1 as a possible D gene (5 bases). V gave up 3 bases and J gave up 5 bases, with 10 bases separating them. There are 13 residues in the CDR3. Germline values: CDR1 DFQATT, CDR2 SNEGSKA (reference sequence). The chain's CDR3 is CSASGQGTGELFF. The DNA of the CDR3 is TGCAGTGCTAGTGGTCAGGGAACCGGGGAGCTGTTTTTT.

The gene calls are TRBV28 and TRBJ1-2; 8 nucleotides align to TRBD1. The CDR3 has 14 residues. The ends lost 6 bases at V and 4 bases at J; junction bases unmatched: 7. CDR1 and CDR2 (germline): MDHEN, SYDVKM. The CDR3 spells CASSQGQGGYGYTF. CDR3 DNA: TGTGCCAGCAGCCAAGGACAGGGAGGCTATGGCTACACCTTC.

V gene TRBV2 combines with J gene TRBJ2-2, with 7 bases matching TRBD2. Germline-derived CDR1 and CDR2 are SNHLY and FYNNEI. The CDR3 has 15 residues. V trimming: 3 bases; J trimming: 6 bases; junction bases outside the gene matches: 7. The CDR3 nucleotides read TGTGCCAGCAGTGACGGACGACTAGCACCCGGGGAGCTGTTTTTT. Translating gives CASSDGRLAPGELFF. The full variable domain, with the rest looked up from reference TRBV2 and TRBJ2-2, is EPEVTQTPSHQVTQMGQEVILRCVPISNHLYFYWYRQILGQKVEFLVSFYNNEISEKSEIFDDQFSVERPDGSNFTLKIRSTKLEDSAMYFCASSDGRLAPGELFFGEGSRLTVL.

The rearrangement joins TRBV20-1 to TRBJ1-3; 7 bases are shared with TRBD1. There are 15 residues in the CDR3. The V gene end was trimmed by 3 bases and the J gene end by 2 bases; junction bases not matched to a gene: 7. The germline V gene encodes CDR1 DFQATT and CDR2 SNEGSKA (reference sequence). The CDR3 is CSASPGGIAGNTIYF. CDR3 DNA sequence: TGCAGTGCTAGTCCAGGGGGGATTGCTGGAAACACCATATATTTT.

The chain carries TRBV5-5 and TRBJ1-2; no clear D. In germline, CDR1 is SGHKS, CDR2 YYEKEE (reference sequence). The CDR3 is made up of 14 amino acids. V was pared by 0 bases and J by 3 bases, with 9 bases between. CDR3 DNA: TGTGCCAGCAGCTTGGAGAGGGAGGACTATGGCTACACCTTC. It codes for CASSLEREDYGYTF.

V and J are TRBV4-2 and TRBJ1-1; a possible D gene is TRBD1 (6 bases). Germline values: CDR1 LGHNA, CDR2 YNFKEQ. V lost 5 bases, J lost 3 bases, and 16 bases lay in between. This CDR3 spans 15 amino acids. The DNA of the CDR3 is TGTGCCAGCAGCTCAGGGGCTCTCTCGGACACTGAAGCTTTCTTT. This translates into CASSSGALSDTEAFF.

The V call is TRBV19, the J call TRBJ2-3; D not resolved. CDR1 and CDR2 from the germline V gene are LNHDA and SQIVND (reference sequence). V was pared by 2 bases and J by 8 bases, with 8 bases between. The CDR3 covers 12 residues. This CDR3 reads CASSIRGRTQYF. The CDR3 DNA sequence: TGTGCCAGTAGTATACGTGGGCGTACGCAGTATTTT.

This clone has a handful of counts. The chain couples TRBV5-1 to TRBJ2-1; the match to TRBD2 covers 14 bases. Looked up from germline, CDR1 is SGHRS and CDR2 is YFSETQ. This CDR3 has 15 amino acids. With V trimmed by 5 bases and J by 8 bases, 6 bases remained unmatched. This chain's CDR3 is CASSEPGLAGDEQFF. The CDR3 bases are TGCGCCAGCAGTGAACCGGGACTAGCGGGGGATGAGCAGTTCTTC.

The chain couples TRBV9 to TRBJ2-1; possible D gene TRBD2, 6 bases. Germline V gene sequence: CDR1 SGDLS, CDR2 YYNGEE. The V end lost 1 base, the J end lost 1 base, and 12 bases lay between the germline ends. This CDR3 is built from 16 residues. The CDR3 nucleotides read TGTGCCAGCAGCGTATCCCCCGGGGGATCCTACAATGAGCAGTTCTTC. Translation gives CASSVSPGGSYNEQFF.

The chain couples TRBV5-1 to TRBJ1-2; D uncertain. The CDR3 extends over 13 amino acids. The V end lost 0 bases, the J end lost 6 bases, and 9 bases lay between the germline ends. CDR1 SGHRS and CDR2 YFSETQ come from the germline V gene. CDR3 coding DNA: TGCGCCAGCAGCTTGGATCTGAGGGATGGCTACACCTTC. Translation gives CASSLDLRDGYTF.

Points on this clone: In the same sample, other DNA sequences code for this CDR3. The J gene is TRBJ2-3, the V gene TRBV18; possibly TRBD1 for D (6 bases). The CDR3 is made up of 15 amino acids. The V end was cut by 3 bases, the J end by 3 bases, with 13 bases between. The germline V gene encodes CDR1 KGHSH and CDR2 LQKENI. This chain's CDR3 is CASSPLQGRTDTQYF. The CDR3 bases are TGTGCCAGCTCACCTTTACAGGGAAGGACAGATACGCAGTATTTT.

The rearrangement joins TRBV19 to TRBJ1-1, with TRBD1 matching 8 bases. Trimming cost V 9 bases and J 8 bases; bases outside gene matches: 2. Germline CDR1 and CDR2: LNHDA and SQIVND (reference sequence). There are 10 residues in the CDR3. CDR3 amino acids: CASRGPEAFF. Written as DNA, the CDR3 is TGTGCCAGCAGGGGGCCGGAAGCTTTCTTT.

J is TRBJ1-2 and V is TRBV2; 7 bases fit TRBD1. This CDR3 region has 13 residues. With V trimmed by 6 bases and J by 6 bases, 7 bases remained unmatched. Germline V lookup: CDR1 SNHLY, CDR2 FYNNEI. CDR3 coding DNA: TGTGCCAGCAGCGAGGGGGCCAGGGATGGCTACACCTTC. As protein: CASSEGARDGYTF.

The V call is TRBV27, the J call TRBJ1-2, with D possibly being TRBD1 (6 bases). The CDR3 contains 16 residues. Germline CDR1 reads MNHEY; CDR2 reads SMNVEV (reference sequence). V lost 4 bases and J 0 bases, leaving 15 bases between the germline ends. For the CDR3, the DNA is TGTGCCAGCAGTTGGGCAGGGGCACCAGCTAACTATGGCTACACCTTC. Residues: CASSWAGAPANYGYTF.

The chain carries TRBV20-1 and TRBJ2-7, with a tentative D call TRBD1 (6 bases). Trimming left V 5 bases short and J 3 bases short, with 8 bases between. This CDR3 is 11 amino acids long. Germline loops: CDR1 DFQATT, CDR2 SNEGSKA (reference sequence). CDR3 in amino acids: CSALQGYEQYF. The DNA of the CDR3 is TGCAGTGCTCTACAGGGCTACGAGCAGTACTTC.

The chain joins TRBV6-6 to TRBJ1-2; D unresolved. CDR1 and CDR2 from the germline V gene are MNHNY and SVGAGI (reference sequence). Trimming stripped 5 bases from V and 8 bases from J, with 12 bases between. This CDR3 is built from 12 residues. Here the CDR3 reads CASSPRGTGYTF. The CDR3, as DNA: TGTGCCAGCAGTCCCCGAGGAACGGGCTACACCTTC.

V and J are TRBV6-4 and TRBJ2-1; 7 nucleotides align to TRBD2. Trimming at V came to 0 bases and at J to 8 bases, leaving 7 bases not matched to a gene. This CDR3 is built from 15 residues. The germline V gene has CDR1 MRHNA and CDR2 SNTAGT. The CDR3 nucleotides are TGTGCCAGCAGTGACTCGGCGGGAGCCGGACATGAGCAGTTCTTC. This gives the protein CASSDSAGAGHEQFF.

CDR3 protein: CASSPGRGYEQYF. The DNA of the CDR3 is TGTGCCAGCAGCCCCGGCAGGGGGTACGAGCAGTACTTC. The chain has TRBV11-3 and TRBJ2-7; TRBD1 agrees at 7 bases. After removal of 5 bases from V and 4 bases from J, the junction contained 5 bases not matched to a gene. Germline assignment: CDR1 SGHNT and CDR2 YENEEA. This CDR3 is 13 amino acids long.